The present TCR beta chain was sequenced within a study of vaccination and CD4 T cells after COVID-19. Treatment defined: roughly 10-day PBMC culture with coronavirus spike peptide pools or control peptides (ViraFEST assay). One should note that the unexposed donor's CD4+ T cells were collected before the COVID-19 pandemic (2011-2018). Remarks on this clonotype: Its specificity is unknown.

The Oncomine TCR Beta short-read assay was applied to DNA of cultured CD4+ T cells. TCRdb re-analysed the PCR reads in MiXCR, keeping a single row per CDR3 protein. The sample includes roughly 4,200 distinct CDR3 sequences, about a third seen only once; the top ten take less than 30%. Germline V gene sequence: CDR1 MNHEY, CDR2 SVGEGT. V was pared by 7 bases and J by 10 bases, with 13 bases between. There are 11 residues in the CDR3. The sample taken for sequencing was CD4+ T cells from blood, cultured in vitro. The receptor was derived from a human donor in good health. The V call is TRBV6-2 or TRBV6-3, the J call TRBJ1-1; unclear D gene. The CDR3 spells CASIDASRAFF. The CDR3 DNA follows: TGTGCCAGCATAGATGCCTCCCGAGCTTTCTTT.